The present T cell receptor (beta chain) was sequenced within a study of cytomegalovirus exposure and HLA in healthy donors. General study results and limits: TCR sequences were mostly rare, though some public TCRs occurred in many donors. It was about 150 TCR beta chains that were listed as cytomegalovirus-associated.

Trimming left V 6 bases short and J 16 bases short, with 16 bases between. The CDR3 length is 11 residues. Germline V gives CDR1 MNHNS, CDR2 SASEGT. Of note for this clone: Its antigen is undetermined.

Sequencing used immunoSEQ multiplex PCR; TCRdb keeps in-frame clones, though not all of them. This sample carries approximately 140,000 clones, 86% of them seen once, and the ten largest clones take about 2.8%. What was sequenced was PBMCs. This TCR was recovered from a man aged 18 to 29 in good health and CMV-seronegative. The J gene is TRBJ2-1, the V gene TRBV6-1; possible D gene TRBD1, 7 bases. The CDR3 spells CASSSGGLLFF. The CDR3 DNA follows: TGTGCCAGCAGCTCAGGGGGACTCCTATTCTTC.